The 21 T cell receptor beta chains given below trace back to one sample, sequenced in a study of T cell changes during pregnancy in multiple sclerosis. The data were produced by immunoSEQ multiplex PCR, yet TCRdb's version contains in-frame clones alone and is incomplete. The table lists approximately 65,000 clones, 90% to 97% of them singletons, with 2% to 2.5% in the top ten. Sequencing was performed on CD8+ T cells from peripheral blood mononuclear cells, taken after pregnancy. These receptors were collected from a female donor with multiple sclerosis, enrolled in a pregnancy study.

The rearrangement uses TRBV6-5 and TRBJ2-7, with a weak D call TRBD2 (5 bases). Germline V gene lookup returns CDR1 MNHEY and CDR2 SVGAGI. Trimming stripped 6 bases from V and 3 bases from J, with 15 bases between. CDR3 length: 14 amino acids. The DNA of the CDR3 is TGTGCCAGCAGAATAGGCCTAGCTGACTACGAGCAGTACTTC. It yields the protein CASRIGLADYEQYF.

The V and J genes are TRBV29-1 and TRBJ1-2, with 8 bases fitting TRBD1. Germline CDR1 reads SQVTM; CDR2 reads ANQGSEA. After removal of 2 bases from V and 3 bases from J, the junction contained 11 bases not matched to a gene. The length of the CDR3 is 16 residues. CDR3 amino acids: CSVESRSGGADYGYTF. CDR3 nucleotides: TGCAGCGTTGAATCAAGATCAGGGGGCGCAGACTATGGCTACACCTTC.

The CDR3 bases are TGTGCCAGCAGTTTTGGGACAGGGGGCTACGAGCAGTACTTC. Translation gives CASSFGTGGYEQYF. The chain combines TRBV27 with TRBJ2-7; 11 bases agree with TRBD1. CDR3 length: 14 residues. Germline V lookup: CDR1 MNHEY, CDR2 SMNVEV (reference sequence). V was pared by 3 bases and J by 3 bases, with 1 base of the junction left unmatched.

V and J are TRBV13 and TRBJ2-5; D not resolved. CDR3 length equals 12 residues. CDR1 and CDR2 from the germline V gene are PRHDT and FYEKMQ (reference sequence). Trimming removed 7 bases at V and 3 bases at J, with 9 bases between. DNA of the CDR3: TGTGCCAGCACCGCGAGAGAAGAGACCCAGTACTTC. Translating it yields CASTAREETQYF.

This CDR3 reads CASRDRGTDTQYF. The DNA of the CDR3 is TGTGCCAGCCGGGACAGGGGAACAGATACGCAGTATTTT. This sequence joins TRBV28 and TRBJ2-3; 10 bases align to TRBD1. V trimming: 8 bases; J trimming: 3 bases; junction bases outside the gene matches: 2. The CDR3 contains 13 residues. Looked up from germline, CDR1 is MDHEN and CDR2 is SYDVKM.

In nucleotides, the CDR3 is TGCGCCAGCAGCCTGAGTTCTTGGGGACAGATTTTTTCTGACACTGAAGCTTTCTTT. This translates into CASSLSSWGQIFSDTEAFF. The chain uses TRBV4-1 and TRBJ1-1; 7 bases fit TRBD1. J gave up 3 bases and V 4 bases, and 20 bases lay outside the gene matches. The germline V gene encodes CDR1 MGHRA and CDR2 YSYEKL. The CDR3 covers 19 residues.

The table lists this clone with a count of one. This chain joins TRBV28 and TRBJ2-7; 11 positions agree with TRBD1. V shed 6 bases and J 4 bases; nucleotides not matched to a gene: 11. CDR1 is MDHEN, CDR2 SYDVKM, per germline. The CDR3 loop spans 16 amino acids. The CDR3 is CASRRENGQGAYEQYF. DNA for the CDR3: TGTGCCAGCAGGAGAGAAAACGGACAGGGGGCGTACGAGCAGTACTTC.

The chain is built from TRBV5-1 and TRBJ2-7; D possibly corresponds to TRBD1 (6 bases). Germline V gives CDR1 SGHRS, CDR2 YFSETQ. Deletions cut 2 bases from V and 7 bases from J, with 16 bases between. This CDR3 is built from 14 residues. The CDR3 here is CASSFTGQGREQYF. The CDR3 DNA follows: TGCGCCAGCAGCTTTACGGGACAAGGCCGTGAGCAGTACTTC.

This clone was detected once. The J gene is TRBJ2-7, the V gene TRBV4-2, with 8 bases fitting TRBD2. This CDR3 spans 13 amino acids. J was trimmed by 6 bases and V by 3 bases; bases with no gene match: 4. Germline CDR1 and CDR2: LGHNA and YNFKEQ. The CDR3, as DNA: TGTGCCAGCAGCCAGGGACTAGATCCCGAGCAGTACTTC. Its protein product is CASSQGLDPEQYF.

The chain uses TRBV7-8 and TRBJ2-5, with D possibly TRBD2 on 6 matching bases. This CDR3 region has 16 residues. Looked up from germline, CDR1 is SGHVS and CDR2 is FQNEAQ. V was cut by 1 base and J by 2 bases, with 14 bases left in between. CDR3 sequence (DNA): TGTGCCAGCAGCTTAGAGGCGGGGCGGCCACAAGAGACCCAGTACTTC. Amino acid sequence: CASSLEAGRPQETQYF.

V usage is TRBV14 and J usage is TRBJ1-1, with a weak D call TRBD1 (5 bases). Germline values: CDR1 SGHDN, CDR2 FVKESK. V was pared by 3 bases and J by 1 base, with 9 bases between. The CDR3 is 14 amino acids. The CDR3 nucleotides are TGTGCCAGCAGCCAGGAAGACAGGAACACTGAAGCTTTCTTT. Amino acid sequence: CASSQEDRNTEAFF.

The V call is TRBV28, the J call TRBJ2-1; 9 bases are shared with TRBD1. CDR1 is MDHEN and CDR2 is SYDVKM in the germline V gene. V shed 6 bases, J shed 9 bases, and the junction held 12 bases outside the gene matches. This CDR3 contains 15 residues. The CDR3 is CASRDGDRAGGEQFF. The CDR3 DNA sequence: TGTGCCAGCAGAGACGGGGACAGGGCCGGGGGTGAGCAGTTCTTC.

The J gene is TRBJ2-2, the V gene TRBV29-1, with D unclear. The CDR3 totals 13 residues. Germline V CDR1 and CDR2: SQVTM, ANQGSEA. Trimming shortened V by 7 bases and J by 7 bases, and 16 bases separated the two germline ends. This CDR3 is CSADPAGHGELFF. The CDR3 nucleotides read TGCAGCGCTGACCCGGCAGGTCACGGGGAGCTGTTTTTT.

The V call is TRBV28, the J call TRBJ2-1, with 13 bases identical to TRBD2. The CDR3 spans 16 residues. With 5 bases clipped from V and 7 bases from J, the junction kept 8 bases outside the gene matches. The germline gives CDR1 MDHEN, CDR2 SYDVKM. CDR3 residues: CASSGGTSGVLNEQFF. The DNA of the CDR3 is TGTGCCAGCAGTGGGGGGACTAGCGGGGTCTTGAATGAGCAGTTCTTC.

This chain links TRBV28 with TRBJ2-7, with a weak D call TRBD1 (5 bases). There are 15 residues in the CDR3. V lost 5 bases to trimming and J lost 3 bases, with 17 bases between them. The germline CDR1 and CDR2 sequences are MDHEN and SYDVKM. Here the CDR3 DNA reads TGTGCCAGCAGTATAGACAGTGTGTGGGACTACGAGCAGTACTTC. It encodes CASSIDSVWDYEQYF.

The chain joins TRBV7-8 to TRBJ2-3; D call uncertain. CDR1 is SGHVS and CDR2 is FQNEAQ in the germline V gene. CDR3 length: 15 residues. V was cut by 5 bases and J by 0 bases, with 12 bases left in between. The DNA for the CDR3 is TGTGCCAGCAGCCCCATAGTAGCTAGCACAGATACGCAGTATTTT. It is translated as CASSPIVASTDTQYF. Variable domain in full (rest from reference TRBV7-8 and TRBJ2-3): GAGVSQSPRYKVAKRGQDVALRCDPISGHVSLFWYQQALGQGPEFLTYFQNEAQLDKSGLPSDRFFAERPEGSVSTLKIQRTQQEDSAVYLCASSPIVASTDTQYFGPGTRLTVL.

The chain links TRBV27 to TRBJ2-4; D may be TRBD2 (5 bases). The CDR3 runs 12 residues. The germline V gene encodes CDR1 MNHEY and CDR2 SMNVEV (reference sequence). V lost 6 bases and J 8 bases, leaving 11 bases between the germline ends. The CDR3 region is CASRDLRDIQYF. DNA for the CDR3: TGTGCCAGCAGGGACCTGCGGGACATTCAGTACTTC.

The V gene is TRBV29-1, the J gene TRBJ2-3; 10 nucleotides align to TRBD2. Germline V CDR1 and CDR2: SQVTM, ANQGSEA. With V trimmed by 6 bases and J by 3 bases, 6 bases remained unmatched. The CDR3 is 14 amino acids. In nucleotides, the CDR3 is TGCAGCGTGATCCTAGCGGGAGAAACAGATACGCAGTATTTT. This translates into CSVILAGETDTQYF.

The rearrangement joins TRBV19 to TRBJ1-5; tentative D call: TRBD1 (5 bases). The CDR3 has 14 residues. Germline CDR1 reads LNHDA; CDR2 reads SQIVND (reference sequence). V lost 10 bases to trimming and J lost 3 bases, with 16 bases between them. The CDR3 sequence: CATPAAGTNQPQHF. CDR3 DNA: TGTGCCACCCCGGCGGCGGGGACCAATCAGCCCCAGCATTTT.

This rearrangement joins TRBV6-6 to TRBJ1-6, with TRBD1 matching over 8 bases. The CDR3 spans 16 residues. Germline trimming cut 5 bases from V and 4 bases from J; bases unmatched to any gene: 7. Germline assignment: CDR1 MNHNY and CDR2 SVGAGI (reference sequence). The CDR3 is CASSKQGAAYNSPLHF. The CDR3 bases are TGTGCCAGCAGTAAGCAGGGGGCGGCTTATAATTCACCCCTCCACTTT.

This clone is termed large. J is TRBJ2-1 and V is TRBV5-1, with 13 bases that match TRBD2. The CDR3 extends over 15 amino acids. The junction had 2 bases not matched to a gene; V was cut back by 4 bases and J by 4 bases. Germline loops: CDR1 SGHRS, CDR2 YFSETQ. For the CDR3, the DNA is TGCGCCAGCAGCGTGGGACTAGCGGGATACAATGAGCAGTTCTTC. This sequence encodes CASSVGLAGYNEQFF.